The clone carrying this T cell receptor (beta chain) was recorded at least ten times. First-strand cDNA relied on TRAV- and TRBV-specific primers spanning alpha and beta chains. Amplification of TCRs used a constant-region primer and V-primer adapter for about 19 PCR cycles. The mRNA that was isolated underwent amplification by in vitro transcription. TCRdb re-called the reads through MiXCR, storing one row per CDR3 protein. The data show roughly 76,000 distinct CDR3 sequences, 18% seen once. This CDR3 spans 14 amino acids. Germline assignment: CDR1 KGHSH and CDR2 LQKENI. The V end lost 3 bases, the J end lost 2 bases, and 8 bases lay between the germline ends. This sample is drawn from a study of low-dose radiotherapy and immunotherapy resistance in tumors. As for time point: before trial treatment. Those who qualified had advanced solid tumors (lacking tumor-infiltrating lymphocytes).

This clonotype originated in a male donor with prostate cancer. J is TRBJ2-1 and V is TRBV18, with D uncertain. Material: PBMCs, obtained before treatment. The CDR3 nucleotides are TGTGCCAGCTCACCGACATTCCCCTACAATGAGCAGTTCTTC. Its protein is CASSPTFPYNEQFF.